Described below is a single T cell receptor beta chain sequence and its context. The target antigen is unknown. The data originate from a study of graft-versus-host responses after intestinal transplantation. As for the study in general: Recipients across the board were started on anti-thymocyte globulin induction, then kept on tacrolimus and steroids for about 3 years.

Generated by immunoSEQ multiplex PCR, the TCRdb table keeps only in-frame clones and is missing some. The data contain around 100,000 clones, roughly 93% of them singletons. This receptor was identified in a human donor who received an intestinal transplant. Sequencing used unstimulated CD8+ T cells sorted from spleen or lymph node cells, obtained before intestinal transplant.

The CDR3 spells CASSEVGPGGNTIYF. In nucleotides, the CDR3 is TGTGCCAGCAGTGAGGTGGGACCGGGTGGAAACACCATATATTTT. This chain joins TRBV2 and TRBJ1-3; D possibly corresponds to TRBD1 (5 bases). The CDR3 totals 15 residues. V was shortened by 3 bases and J by 3 bases, with 12 bases between the two germline ends. Looked up from germline, CDR1 is SNHLY and CDR2 is FYNNEI.